The rows below give T cell receptor beta chains drawn from one sample of a study of cytomegalovirus exposure and HLA in healthy donors. Here immunoSEQ multiplex PCR was the method, and the copy in TCRdb shows in-frame clones only, minus some. The data show roughly 120,000 clones, about 83% seen once. The sequencing sample was made of PBMCs. Receptor source: a woman in her thirties in good health and CMV-seronegative. The CDR3 runs from the conserved cysteine through the conserved F or W. A D gene is named only where the DNA matches it firmly. Some rows have no size entry. The others give once, few or many, or a class for an expanded clone.

-,TRBJ2-7,TRBD2,TRBV2,CASSPGGNRGYEQYF,TGTGCCAGCAGCCCGGGGGGAAATAGGGGTTACGAGCAGTACTTC
-,TRBJ1-2,-,TRBV5-5,CASRPPGGLRGYTF,TGTGCCAGCAGGCCTCCCGGAGGCTTGCGGGGCTACACCTTC
-,TRBJ1-2,-,TRBV7-2,CASSLESEGRQHTF,TGTGCCAGCAGCTTAGAGTCTGAAGGGAGGCAGCACACCTTC
-,TRBJ1-2,-,TRBV10-3,CATYVPARDRPGGYTF,TGTGCCACCTATGTCCCCGCCAGGGATCGGCCGGGCGGCTACACCTTC
-,TRBJ2-7,-,TRBV10-3,CAIKLGGSYEQYF,TGTGCCATCAAATTGGGGGGCTCCTACGAGCAGTACTTC
-,TRBJ2-1,TRBD1,TRBV7-8,CASSPRPGTVFNEQFF,TGTGCCAGCAGCCCCCGCCCCGGGACAGTTTTCAATGAGCAGTTCTTC
few,TRBJ2-7,TRBD1,TRBV30,CAWSAGGPYEQYF,TGTGCCTGGAGTGCAGGGGGCCCCTACGAGCAGTACTTC
-,TRBJ1-1,-,TRBV4-1,CASSQESRQGEKAEAFF,TGCGCCAGCAGCCAAGAGTCCCGACAAGGCGAAAAGGCTGAAGCTTTCTTT
once,TRBJ2-3,TRBD2,TRBV27,CASSPVTSGGAGTQYF,TGTGCCAGCAGTCCCGTGACTAGCGGGGGGGCTGGTACGCAGTATTTT
few,TRBJ2-3,TRBD2,TRBV19,CASSISGGRGTDTQYF,TGTGCCAGTAGTATTAGCGGGGGCCGGGGCACAGATACGCAGTATTTT
-,TRBJ1-1,TRBD1,TRBV5-1,CASSLTGGETEAFF,TGCGCCAGCAGCTTAACAGGGGGGGAGACTGAAGCTTTCTTT
-,TRBJ2-3,TRBD2,TRBV4-1,CASSYEAGTSGGYPSTDTQYF,TGCGCCAGCAGCTATGAAGCCGGGACTAGCGGGGGGTACCCTAGCACAGATACGCAGTATTTT
-,TRBJ2-5,-,TRBV7-2,CASSLTRDLETQYF,TGTGCCAGCAGCTTAACTCGGGATTTGGAGACCCAGTACTTC
-,TRBJ2-7,TRBD1,TRBV7-2,CASSPRTGRYEQYF,TGTGCCAGCAGCCCCCGGACAGGAAGGTACGAGCAGTACTTC
-,TRBJ1-4,TRBD1,TRBV7-9,CASSFTGGWGTNEKLFF,TGTGCCAGCAGCTTCACAGGGGGCTGGGGCACTAATGAAAAACTGTTTTTT
-,TRBJ2-7,TRBD1,TRBV5-1,CASSLAGTDIYEQYF,TGCGCCAGCAGCTTGGCCGGGACAGATATTTACGAGCAGTACTTC
-,TRBJ1-2,-,TRBV19,CASSIGGGYTF,TGTGCCAGTAGTATAGGTGGCGGCTACACCTTC
-,TRBJ1-3,-,TRBV4-1,CASSPKFNPDSSGNTIYF,TGCGCCAGCAGCCCCAAGTTCAACCCTGACAGCTCTGGAAACACCATATATTTT
once,TRBJ2-1,-,TRBV5-4,CASSSTSNSYNEQFF,TGTGCCAGCAGCTCAACCTCAAACAGCTACAATGAGCAGTTCTTC
-,TRBJ1-2,-,TRBV18,CASSLASRTANYGYTF,TGTGCCAGCTCCCTCGCTAGTCGGACAGCAAACTATGGCTACACCTTC
-,TRBJ1-2,-,TRBV6-6,CASATGYGYTF,TGTGCCAGCGCGACAGGCTATGGCTACACCTTC
many,TRBJ2-6,-,TRBV18,CASSEVSGANVLTF,TGTGCCAGCTCAGAGGTCTCTGGGGCCAACGTCCTGACTTTC
-,TRBJ2-5,TRBD2,TRBV11-3,CASSLLAGGETQYF,TGTGCCAGCAGCCTACTAGCGGGGGGGGAGACCCAGTACTTC
-,TRBJ1-4,-,TRBV6-5,CASSPARGSYEKLFF,TGTGCCAGCAGTCCCGCAAGGGGGAGCTATGAAAAACTGTTTTTT
-,TRBJ1-1,-,TRBV5-1,CASSGSLMMNTEAFF,TGCGCCAGCAGCGGCAGTTTGATGATGAACACTGAAGCTTTCTTT
-,TRBJ2-5,-,TRBV7-2,CASSSFGLGQETQYF,TGTGCCAGCAGCTCTTTTGGACTGGGACAAGAGACCCAGTACTTC
-,TRBJ2-7,-,TRBV11-2,CASSLGWAGYVYEQYF,TGTGCCAGCAGCTTAGGGTGGGCAGGCTACGTCTACGAGCAGTACTTC
-,TRBJ1-2,-,TRBV7-2,CASSLQGTVVGYTF,TGTGCCAGCAGCTTACAGGGGACGGTGGTTGGCTACACCTTC
medium-sized,TRBJ2-7,TRBD1,TRBV5-1,CASSFGQGSHEQYF,TGCGCCAGCAGCTTCGGACAGGGATCCCACGAGCAGTACTTC
-,TRBJ2-7,TRBD1,TRBV5-6,CASRGTGGLSYEQYF,TGTGCCAGCAGAGGGACAGGAGGGCTATCCTACGAGCAGTACTTC
few,TRBJ2-5,-,TRBV18,CASSPLNWAQETQYF,TGTGCCAGCTCACCGCTGAATTGGGCCCAAGAGACCCAGTACTTC
-,TRBJ2-7,-,TRBV5-6,CASSLRGGPRQPVAEYF,TGTGCCAGCAGCCTTAGGGGGGGACCTAGACAGCCAGTCGCGGAGTACTTC
-,TRBJ2-6,-,TRBV6-1,CASTPPGANVLTF,TGTGCCAGCACTCCCCCGGGGGCCAACGTCCTGACTTTC
-,TRBJ2-1,-,TRBV2,CASSEPGGSYNEQFF,TGTGCCAGCAGTGAGCCAGGGGGGTCCTACAATGAGCAGTTCTTC
-,TRBJ2-1,TRBD2,TRBV7-9,CASSFPERGGLMDEQFF,TGTGCCAGCAGCTTTCCAGAACGGGGGGGCCTAATGGATGAGCAGTTCTTC
-,TRBJ2-1,-,TRBV30,CAWSVRGGAREQFF,TGTGCCTGGAGTGTACGTGGGGGGGCACGGGAGCAGTTCTTC
-,TRBJ2-7,-,TRBV6-6,CASSYSRQSYEQYF,TGTGCCAGCAGTTACTCGCGACAGAGCTACGAGCAGTACTTC
-,TRBJ2-4,TRBD1,TRBV7-2,CASSPRWQGASKNIQYF,TGTGCCAGCAGCCCACGGTGGCAGGGGGCGTCCAAAAACATTCAGTACTTC
-,TRBJ1-1,TRBD1,TRBV7-6,CASSLVRGGSTEAFF,TGTGCCAGCAGCTTAGTGAGAGGGGGCAGCACTGAAGCTTTCTTT
-,TRBJ1-6,TRBD1,TRBV5-1,CASSMRTGTNSPLHF,TGCGCCAGCAGCATGCGGACAGGGACTAATTCACCCCTCCACTTT
-,TRBJ2-7,-,TRBV19,CASSIERGGEQYF,TGTGCCAGTAGTATAGAGCGTGGTGGCGAGCAGTACTTC
-,TRBJ2-5,TRBD2,TRBV5-6,CASSLELAGGSRQETQYF,TGTGCCAGCAGCTTGGAGTTAGCGGGGGGGTCCCGCCAAGAGACCCAGTACTTC
-,TRBJ1-2,TRBD1,TRBV5-4,CASSQPGQVYGYTF,TGTGCCAGCAGCCAACCGGGACAGGTTTATGGCTACACCTTC
-,TRBJ1-3,-,TRBV7-9,CATLPGLQGSGNTIYF,TGTGCCACCCTCCCGGGCCTGCAGGGTTCTGGAAACACCATATATTTT
-,TRBJ2-2,-,TRBV5-6,CASSLGEYTGELFF,TGTGCCAGCAGCTTGGGGGAGTACACCGGGGAGCTGTTTTTT
-,TRBJ2-1,-,TRBV10-3,CATRVRGGSSYNEQFF,TGTGCCACCAGAGTAAGGGGGGGGAGCTCCTACAATGAGCAGTTCTTC
-,TRBJ1-6,TRBD1,TRBV18,CASSRDRGESPLHF,TGTGCCAGCTCACGGGACAGGGGTGAATCACCCCTCCACTTT
few,TRBJ1-2,TRBD1,TRBV15,CATSRTTGTAFNYGYTF,TGTGCCACCAGCAGGACTACTGGGACAGCCTTTAACTATGGCTACACCTTC
-,TRBJ1-4,-,TRBV28,CASSSGGTNEKLFF,TGTGCCAGCAGTTCGGGGGGAACTAATGAAAAACTGTTTTTT